The clone carrying this TCR beta chain was seen once. Amplification used 60 Vbeta primers and 13 Jbeta primers. Produced via immunoSEQ multiplex PCR; TCRdb's table is partial and in-frame only. The data contain approximately 200,000 clones, about four fifths of them singletons. This record belongs to a study of cytomegalovirus exposure and HLA in healthy donors. Trimming cost V 5 bases and J 3 bases, with 13 bases left between them. Germline loops: CDR1 SGHTA, CDR2 FQGNSA. The CDR3 contains 14 residues. Sequencing input: PBMCs. The V and J genes are TRBV7-2 and TRBJ1-1; D is possibly TRBD1 (6 bases). The sequence was collected from a woman in her twenties or thirties in good health and CMV-seropositive. CDR3 sequence: CASSHTGLYTEAFF. CDR3 nucleotides: TGTGCCAGCAGCCATACAGGGCTGTACACTGAAGCTTTCTTT.